The 21 T cell receptor beta chains below all came from one sample that was sequenced in a study of T-cell memory formation after mild COVID-19. Via MiXCR, TCRdb re-called the 5' RACE reads, giving one row per CDR3 protein. This sample has approximately 290,000 distinct CDR3 sequences; approximately 8% occur once, and the top ten carry about 20%. Sequenced input: PBMCs or a T cell subset sorted from them (not recorded which). The receptor source for this set is a man aged 18 to 29 who had mild COVID-19 (a few samples of this study predate the infection). Cell type and time point are not known.

The table lists this clonotype with many counts. The chain uses TRBV5-1 and TRBJ1-1, with D maybe TRBD1 (5 bases). V lost 4 bases and J lost 4, with 20 bases in between. The CDR3 spans 16 residues. Germline loops: CDR1 SGHRS, CDR2 YFSETQ. The CDR3, as DNA: TGCGCCAGCAGCGGAGGGGCCCGTTTTGCGACCACTGAAGCTTTCTTT. Encoded protein: CASSGGARFATTEAFF.

The V and J genes are TRBV20-1 and TRBJ2-1; 9 bases agree with TRBD2. J was trimmed by 5 bases and V by 6 bases; bases with no gene match: 11. This CDR3 region has 15 residues. Germline CDR1 is DFQATT and CDR2 is SNEGSKA (reference sequence). CDR3 residues: CSAPLPQRGDNEQFF. The CDR3 nucleotides are TGCAGTGCCCCCCTCCCCCAGCGGGGGGACAATGAGCAGTTCTTC.

The table lists this clonotype with a few counts. The genes are TRBV28 and TRBJ2-2; D might be TRBD1 or TRBD2, each matching 5 bases. The CDR3 has 14 residues. Germline assignment: CDR1 MDHEN and CDR2 SYDVKM. The V and J ends lost 10 bases and 4 bases respectively, with 16 bases between them. The CDR3 DNA sequence: TGTGCCACCACCACCGGGGCGGGCACCGGGGAGCTGTTTTTT. Translating gives CATTTGAGTGELFF.

V and J are TRBV6-6 and TRBJ1-5, with a weak D call TRBD1 (5 bases). The CDR3 runs 15 residues. The ends were cut back, 4 bases at V and 2 bases at J, with 12 bases in the middle. Germline assignment: CDR1 MNHNY and CDR2 SVGAGI (reference sequence). For the CDR3, the DNA is TGTGCCAGCAGTTTCCCCAGGGAGGGCAATCAGCCCCAGCATTTT. Protein product: CASSFPREGNQPQHF.

This chain uses TRBV7-2 with TRBJ1-5; D perhaps matches TRBD1 (5 bases). The ends were cut back, 7 bases at V and 4 bases at J, with 11 bases in the middle. The CDR3 runs to 13 residues. Germline values: CDR1 SGHTA, CDR2 FQGNSA. The CDR3 nucleotides read TGTGCCAGCACCAGACAGAGAAATCAGCCCCAGCATTTT. Translating it yields CASTRQRNQPQHF.

The V gene is TRBV19, the J gene TRBJ1-1, with 8 positions matching TRBD1. Germline V gene lookup returns CDR1 LNHDA and CDR2 SQIVND (reference sequence). This CDR3 comprises 15 residues. V shed 6 bases and J 0 bases; nucleotides not matched to a gene: 6. The CDR3, as DNA: TGTGCCAGTAGCGACAGGGGTCGATTGAACACTGAAGCTTTCTTT. Amino acid sequence: CASSDRGRLNTEAFF. Full variable domain (rest looked up from reference TRBV19 and TRBJ1-1): DGGITQSPKYLFRKEGQNVTLSCEQNLNHDAMYWYRQDPGQGLRLIYYSQIVNDFQKGDIAEGYSVSREKKESFPLTVTSAQKNPTAFYLCASSDRGRLNTEAFFGQGTRLTVV.

The CDR3 here is CASSHYQGLTGELFF. As DNA, the CDR3 is TGTGCCAGCAGCCACTACCAGGGACTCACCGGGGAGCTGTTTTTT. The rearrangement links TRBV14 to TRBJ2-2; tentative D call: TRBD2 (6 bases). V dropped 3 bases and J dropped 4 bases, with 12 bases sitting between them. The CDR3 has 15 amino acids. Germline V gives CDR1 SGHDN, CDR2 FVKESK.

This clonotype was seen more than once but under ten times. The CDR3 coding sequence is TGTGCCACCGCCCCCGGACAGGGCTACGAGCAGTACTTC. Its protein is CATAPGQGYEQYF. This chain connects TRBV12-3 or TRBV12-4 to TRBJ2-7; 8 nucleotides align to TRBD1. The CDR3 has 13 amino acids. V trimming: 10 bases; J trimming: 3 bases; junction bases outside the gene matches: 8.

V usage is TRBV5-6 and J usage is TRBJ1-1; 7 positions agree with TRBD1. V shed 4 bases, J shed 4 bases, and the junction held 10 bases outside the gene matches. Germline values: CDR1 SGHDT, CDR2 YYEEEE. The CDR3 runs 15 residues. The CDR3: CASSGTGALGTEAFF. The CDR3 DNA is TGTGCCAGCAGCGGTACAGGGGCCCTGGGCACTGAAGCTTTCTTT.

V usage is TRBV29-1 and J usage is TRBJ1-4, with D possibly TRBD1 on 6 matching bases. V gave up 4 bases and J gave up 7 bases, with 19 bases separating them. Germline V gene lookup returns CDR1 SQVTM and CDR2 ANQGSEA. CDR3 length equals 15 residues. The CDR3 bases are TGCAGCGTTGTTTGGGGGGCAGGTCGCAGTGAAAAACTGTTTTTT. Translation: CSVVWGAGRSEKLFF.

This clonotype was seen many times. The gene calls are TRBV5-1 and TRBJ2-3; maybe TRBD1 (5 bases). The V end lost 7 bases, the J end lost 2 bases, and 17 bases lay between the germline ends. Per germline, CDR1 SGHRS and CDR2 YFSETQ. The CDR3 length is 15 residues. For the CDR3, the DNA is TGCGCCAGCGGGGTCGGGCAGGGCTTCACAGATACGCAGTATTTT. Protein product: CASGVGQGFTDTQYF.

This clonotype was counted only a few times. This rearrangement joins TRBV6-1 to TRBJ2-7; no clear D. CDR1 is MNHNS, CDR2 SASEGT, per germline. The CDR3 runs 11 residues. Trimming left V 2 bases short and J 5 bases short, with 4 bases between. The CDR3 loop reads CASSEPHEQYV. The CDR3 DNA follows: TGTGCCAGCAGTGAACCCCACGAGCAGTACGTC.

This clonotype was seen a handful of times. The J gene is TRBJ2-1, the V gene TRBV5-1, with a tentative D call TRBD2 (5 bases). CDR1 and CDR2 from the germline V gene are SGHRS and YFSETQ. This CDR3 region has 14 residues. Trimming took 6 bases from V and 4 from J, leaving 14 bases between them. DNA for the CDR3: TGCGCCAGCACGGTCTTTGGAGGATACAATGAGCAGTTCTTC. Residues: CASTVFGGYNEQFF.

The chain couples TRBV15 to TRBJ1-6; a weak D match, TRBD1 (5 bases). V was shortened by 1 base and J by 7 bases, with 8 bases between the two germline ends. Germline V gives CDR1 LNHNV, CDR2 YYDKDF (reference sequence). The CDR3 is made up of 14 amino acids. The CDR3 here is CATSRAQENSPLHF. CDR3 coding DNA: TGTGCCACCAGCAGAGCACAGGAAAATTCACCCCTCCACTTT.

The chain uses TRBV7-2 and TRBJ2-2; no firm D call. V was pared by 5 bases and J by 1 base, with 11 bases between. Germline V CDR1 and CDR2: SGHTA, FQGNSA. The CDR3 loop spans 15 amino acids. CDR3 sequence (DNA): TGTGCCAGCAGCCTCCGGGCCCTGAACACCGGGGAGCTGTTTTTT. Translating it yields CASSLRALNTGELFF.

Worth noting for this clonotype: Being one base from a much bigger clone, this may be a read error. The chain employs TRBV27 and TRBJ2-5; D may correspond to TRBD1 or TRBD2 (5 bases each). This CDR3 comprises 13 residues. Trimming left V 4 bases short and J 6 bases short, with 12 bases between. CDR1 and CDR2 (germline): MNHEY, SMNVEV (reference sequence). The CDR3 region has the DNA TGTGCCAGCAGTTCCCGGGGCCGAAAGACCCAGTACTTC. Amino acids: CASSSRGRKTQYF.

This clonotype was picked up a small number of times. The genes are TRBV27 and TRBJ2-3; D remains unclear. The CDR3 spans 15 residues. The germline V gene encodes CDR1 MNHEY and CDR2 SMNVEV (reference sequence). Trimming stripped 5 bases from V and 0 bases from J, with 12 bases between. The CDR3 here is CASSPIPQSTDTQYF. In DNA, the CDR3 is TGTGCCAGCAGTCCGATACCCCAAAGCACAGATACGCAGTATTTT.

CDR3 residues: CASSQVEQGNQPQHF. The CDR3 DNA sequence: TGCGCCAGCAGCCAAGTAGAGCAGGGTAATCAGCCCCAGCATTTT. The V and J genes are TRBV4-1 and TRBJ1-5, with D perhaps TRBD1 (5 bases). Per germline, CDR1 MGHRA and CDR2 YSYEKL. The CDR3 sequence is 15 residues long. V lost 1 base to trimming and J lost 4 bases, with 11 bases between them.

V gene TRBV12-3 or TRBV12-4 combines with J gene TRBJ2-3; TRBD1 or TRBD2 may be the D gene (6 bases each). Trimming stripped 9 bases from V and 5 bases from J, with 18 bases between. The CDR3 is 14 residues long. The CDR3 is CASRGRIHEDTQYF. Here the CDR3 DNA reads TGTGCCAGTCGGGGGCGGATCCACGAAGATACGCAGTATTTT.

This clonotype was counted a few times. V gene TRBV29-1 combines with J gene TRBJ1-2, with 7 positions matching TRBD1. The V gene end was trimmed by 2 bases and the J gene end by 6 bases; junction bases not matched to a gene: 9. The V gene's germline CDR1 is SQVTM and CDR2 ANQGSEA. CDR3 size: 14 residues. The CDR3 region has the DNA TGCAGCGTTGAATCGGACAGGATATTGAATGGCTACACCTTC. This sequence encodes CSVESDRILNGYTF.

This clonotype occurred a few times. This sequence joins TRBV9 and TRBJ2-3, with D unresolved. The CDR3 loop spans 16 amino acids. Trimming removed 4 bases at V and 2 bases at J, with 17 bases between. Germline loops: CDR1 SGDLS, CDR2 YYNGEE. This CDR3 is CASSYGGSTPTDTQYF. CDR3 coding DNA: TGTGCCAGCAGCTACGGCGGCTCCACACCCACAGATACGCAGTATTTT. Supplemented by reference TRBV9 and TRBJ2-3, the full variable domain reads DSGVTQTPKHLITATGQRVTLRCSPRSGDLSVYWYQQSLDQGLQFLIQYYNGEERAKGNILERFSAQQFPDLHSELNLSSLELGDSALYFCASSYGGSTPTDTQYFGPGTRLTVL.